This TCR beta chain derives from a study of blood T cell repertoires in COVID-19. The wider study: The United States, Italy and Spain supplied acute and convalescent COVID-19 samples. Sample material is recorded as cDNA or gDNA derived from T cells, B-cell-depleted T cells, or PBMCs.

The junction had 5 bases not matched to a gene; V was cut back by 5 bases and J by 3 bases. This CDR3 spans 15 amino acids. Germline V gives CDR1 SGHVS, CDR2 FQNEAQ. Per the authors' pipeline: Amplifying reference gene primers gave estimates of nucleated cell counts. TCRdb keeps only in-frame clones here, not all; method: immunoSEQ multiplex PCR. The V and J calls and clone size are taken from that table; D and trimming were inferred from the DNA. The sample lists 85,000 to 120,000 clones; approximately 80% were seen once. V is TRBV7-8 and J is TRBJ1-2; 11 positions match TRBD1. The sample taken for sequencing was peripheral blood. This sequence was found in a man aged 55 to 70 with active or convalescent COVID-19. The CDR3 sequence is CASSPRGQGDYGYTF. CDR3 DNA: TGTGCCAGCAGCCCGCGGGGACAGGGGGACTATGGCTACACCTTC.